Following are 20 T cell receptor beta chains from one sample sequenced in a study of blood T cell repertoires in COVID-19. TCRdb's table, derived via immunoSEQ multiplex PCR, lists solely in-frame clones and lacks some. The table records over 75,000 clones, around 78% of them present only once. Sequenced: peripheral blood. These receptors were taken from a human donor in a cohort sampled during active COVID-19.

The rearrangement uses TRBV2 and TRBJ2-7; D ambiguous. Germline values: CDR1 SNHLY, CDR2 FYNNEI. V gave up 5 bases and J gave up 7 bases, with 12 bases separating them. CDR3 length equals 12 residues. CDR3 in amino acids: CASSYEVREQYF. CDR3 nucleotides: TGTGCCAGCAGTTACGAAGTTCGGGAGCAGTACTTC.

This clone was recorded once. The chain is built from TRBV7-2 and TRBJ2-3, with D maybe TRBD2 (5 bases). The germline V gene encodes CDR1 SGHTA and CDR2 FQGNSA. This CDR3 comprises 16 residues. V gave up 2 bases and J gave up 2 bases, with 14 bases separating them. The CDR3, as DNA: TGTGCCAGCAGCTTATGGCAATCGGGGAACACAGATACGCAGTATTTT. Its protein product is CASSLWQSGNTDTQYF.

CDR3 DNA: TGTGCCAGCAGTTTAAGAGGACAATTGAACACTGAAGCTTTCTTT. Translated, it gives CASSLRGQLNTEAFF. The chain carries TRBV28 and TRBJ1-1; maybe TRBD1 (5 bases). Trimming cost V 2 bases and J 0 bases, with 10 bases left between them. This CDR3 contains 15 residues. Germline V gene data show CDR1 as MDHEN and CDR2 as SYDVKM. Together with reference TRBV28 and TRBJ1-1, the CDR3 gives the full variable domain: DVKVTQSSRYLVKRTGEKVFLECVQDMDHENMFWYRQDPGLGLRLIYFSYDVKMKEKGDIPEGYSVSREKKERFSLILESASTNQTSMYLCASSLRGQLNTEAFFGQGTRLTVV.

V is TRBV21-1 and J is TRBJ1-5; no check of the table's D call, TRBD1, against the DNA was made. TRBV21-1 counts as a pseudogene. The CDR3 is made up of 16 amino acids. This CDR3 is CASSKWFAGQDQPQHF. The CDR3 DNA reads TGTGCCAGCAGCAAATGGTTCGCAGGGCAGGATCAGCCCCAGCATTTT.

This clone has just one count. The J gene is TRBJ2-2, the V gene TRBV6-2 or TRBV6-3; D gene ambiguous. Looked up from germline, CDR1 is MNHEY and CDR2 is SVGEGT. CDR3 size: 13 residues. V lost 2 bases and J lost 5, with 6 bases in between. Written as DNA, the CDR3 is TGTGCCAGCAGTTACCCCGGGACCGGGGAGCTGTTTTTT. As protein: CASSYPGTGELFF.

The chain combines TRBV9 with TRBJ1-2; no clear D. Germline CDR1 and CDR2: SGDLS and YYNGEE. CDR3 length: 13 residues. V was clipped by 4 bases and J by 0 bases, with 7 bases between them. In DNA, the CDR3 is TGTGCCAGCAGCCCGACACCTAACTATGGCTACACCTTC. Translation: CASSPTPNYGYTF.

The rearrangement joins TRBV30 to TRBJ1-3, with no clear D. Looked up from germline, CDR1 is GTSNPN and CDR2 is SVGIG (reference sequence). Trimming removed 8 bases from V and 4 bases from J, with 15 bases in between. The CDR3 runs to 13 residues. This CDR3 is CAGEAGSGNTIYF. The CDR3 DNA reads TGTGCCGGCGAGGCGGGGTCGGGAAACACCATATATTTT.

In its sample, this clone was seen once. The CDR3 reads CASSTDRQETQYF. The CDR3 coding sequence is TGTGCCAGCTCAACAGACAGACAAGAGACCCAGTACTTC. The rearrangement uses TRBV2 and TRBJ2-5; D is possibly TRBD1 (5 bases). The CDR3 is made up of 13 amino acids. From germline, CDR1 is SNHLY and CDR2 FYNNEI. Trimming removed 8 bases from V and 2 bases from J, with 12 bases in between. The variable domain in full, with the rest retrieved from reference TRBV2 and TRBJ2-5, is EPEVTQTPSHQVTQMGQEVILRCVPISNHLYFYWYRQILGQKVEFLVSFYNNEISEKSEIFDDQFSVERPDGSNFTLKIRSTKLEDSAMYFCASSTDRQETQYFGPGTRLLVL.

Concerning this clone itself: Other DNA sequences within the sample encode an identical CDR3. In DNA, the CDR3 is TGTGCCAGCAGCCAAGGGGCACTCTATGGCTACACCTTC. Translation: CASSQGALYGYTF. This sequence joins TRBV3-1 (or the pseudogene TRBV3-2) and TRBJ1-2, with D unclear. Trimming pared 1 base from V and 4 bases from J, leaving 7 bases between. Per germline, CDR1 LGHDT and CDR2 YNNKEL (reference sequence). This CDR3 spans 13 amino acids.

The chain has TRBV19 and TRBJ2-1; TRBD1 aligns across 9 bases. Germline assignment: CDR1 LNHDA and CDR2 SQIVND (reference sequence). After removal of 5 bases from V and 1 base from J, the junction contained 18 bases not matched to a gene. The CDR3 length is 20 residues. CDR3 coding DNA: TGTGCCAGTAGTTCTCCCGGGACAGGGTATCCTAATCCTTCCTACAATGAGCAGTTCTTC. The encoded protein is CASSSPGTGYPNPSYNEQFF. Full variable domain (outside the CDR3, taken from reference TRBV19 and TRBJ2-1): DGGITQSPKYLFRKEGQNVTLSCEQNLNHDAMYWYRQDPGQGLRLIYYSQIVNDFQKGDIAEGYSVSREKKESFPLTVTSAQKNPTAFYLCASSSPGTGYPNPSYNEQFFGPGTRLTVL.

The rearrangement uses TRBV2 and TRBJ1-5, with a possible D match to TRBD1 (6 bases). V dropped 6 bases and J dropped 2 bases, with 11 bases sitting between them. CDR1 SNHLY and CDR2 FYNNEI come from the germline V gene. The length of the CDR3 is 14 residues. This CDR3 is CASSPRQGNQPQHF. CDR3 DNA: TGTGCCAGCAGCCCCCGACAGGGCAATCAGCCCCAGCATTTT.

This clone was seen only once. The rearrangement uses TRBV5-1 and TRBJ1-1; D perhaps matches TRBD1 (6 bases). The germline V gene encodes CDR1 SGHRS and CDR2 YFSETQ. The CDR3 runs to 15 residues. Trimming pared 4 bases from V and 7 bases from J, leaving 20 bases between. The CDR3 DNA reads as TGCGCCAGCAGCGTCTTTGCTGGGACACGGGTTGAAGCTTTCTTT. Its protein product is CASSVFAGTRVEAFF.

This chain links TRBV5-5 with TRBJ1-1; TRBD1 is a possible D gene (5 bases). This CDR3 region has 17 residues. CDR1 and CDR2 from the germline V gene are SGHKS and YYEKEE (reference sequence). Deletions cut 0 bases from V and 7 bases from J, with 22 bases between. CDR3: CASSLANLPGINGEAFF. For the CDR3, the DNA is TGTGCCAGCAGCTTGGCCAATCTCCCAGGGATCAACGGTGAAGCTTTCTTT.

The gene calls are TRBV2 and TRBJ2-6, with D hard to call. The V and J ends lost 4 bases and 0 bases respectively, with 7 bases between them. CDR1 SNHLY and CDR2 FYNNEI come from the germline V gene. The CDR3 has 15 amino acids. CDR3 sequence (DNA): TGTGCCAGCAGTGGAGACAACTCTGGGGCCAACGTCCTGACTTTC. It specifies CASSGDNSGANVLTF.

The chain links TRBV4-2 to TRBJ1-5, with D tentatively TRBD1 (6 bases). From germline, CDR1 is LGHNA and CDR2 YNFKEQ. The CDR3 extends over 16 amino acids. Trimming stripped 4 bases from V and 3 bases from J, with 16 bases between. The CDR3 DNA is TGTGCCAGCAGCCCAGGCGAAGGGGGATACAATCAGCCCCAGCATTTT. The encoded protein is CASSPGEGGYNQPQHF.

This clone was seen a single time. The chain couples TRBV6-2 or TRBV6-3 to TRBJ2-3; 12 bases agree with TRBD2. Germline V gene data show CDR1 as MNHEY and CDR2 as SVGEGT. There are 15 residues in the CDR3. V was clipped by 6 bases and J by 4 bases; unmatched bases: 5. CDR3 sequence (DNA): TGTGCCAGCAGCTTACTAGCGGGAGGCGCAGATACGCAGTATTTT. Translating it yields CASSLLAGGADTQYF.

This clone appeared once. The chain uses TRBV7-2 and TRBJ1-5; a weak D match, TRBD1 (5 bases). The CDR3 length is 14 residues. Germline V gives CDR1 SGHTA, CDR2 FQGNSA. The germline V and J ends were trimmed by 3 bases and 4 bases, with 10 bases remaining between them. The CDR3 reads CASSFPGGNQPQHF. The CDR3 nucleotides read TGTGCCAGCAGCTTCCCGGGGGGGAATCAGCCCCAGCATTTT.

CDR3 DNA sequence: TGTGCCAGCCAGGGGAGGGCTGAACCTTACGAGCAGTACGTC. This translates into CASQGRAEPYEQYV. The chain joins TRBV13 to TRBJ2-7, with D maybe TRBD2 (7 bases). Germline V gives CDR1 PRHDT, CDR2 FYEKMQ (reference sequence). Trimming left V 8 bases short and J 4 bases short, with 18 bases between. The CDR3 runs to 14 residues.

The rearrangement joins TRBV7-3 to TRBJ2-7; TRBD2 matches 14 bases. Losses at the gene ends were 4 bases for V and 7 bases for J; bases not matched to a gene: 3. The CDR3 spans 14 residues. Germline V gene data show CDR1 as SGHTA and CDR2 as FQGTGA. This CDR3 reads CASSSGLAGAEQYF. CDR3 DNA sequence: TGTGCCAGCAGCTCGGGACTAGCGGGGGCAGAGCAGTACTTC.

CDR3 nucleotides: TGTGCCAGCAGCTTCGATTCAGGGGTACAAGAGACCCAGTACTTC. Translated: CASSFDSGVQETQYF. The chain joins TRBV7-8 to TRBJ2-5, with a weak D call TRBD1 (6 bases). CDR1 is SGHVS, CDR2 FQNEAQ, per germline. The germline V and J ends were trimmed by 3 bases and 2 bases, with 13 bases remaining between them. There are 15 residues in the CDR3.